The present T cell receptor beta chain was sequenced within a study of shared T cell receptors in the human thymus. In its sample, this clone was seen once. Measured with immunoSEQ multiplex PCR; TCRdb has only the in-frame clones, and not every one. The table includes about 610,000 clones, around 89% detected once. CDR1 and CDR2 (germline): LGHNA, YSLEER. The CDR3 totals 18 residues. Trimming cost V 0 bases and J 0 bases; bases outside gene matches: 10. These data are also associated with another study on human thymus T cells. As that report states: Donation was from healthy Finnish infants who were having corrective surgery that addressed congenital heart defects.

J is TRBJ2-7 and V is TRBV4-3; 8 bases align to TRBD2. The sequenced material came from thymocytes. This clonotype was obtained from a boy younger than two with a congenital heart defect. CDR3 nucleotides: TGCGCCAGCAGCCAAGATGGTAGCGGGGCAGGATCCTCCTACGAGCAGTACTTC. Its translation: CASSQDGSGAGSSYEQYF.